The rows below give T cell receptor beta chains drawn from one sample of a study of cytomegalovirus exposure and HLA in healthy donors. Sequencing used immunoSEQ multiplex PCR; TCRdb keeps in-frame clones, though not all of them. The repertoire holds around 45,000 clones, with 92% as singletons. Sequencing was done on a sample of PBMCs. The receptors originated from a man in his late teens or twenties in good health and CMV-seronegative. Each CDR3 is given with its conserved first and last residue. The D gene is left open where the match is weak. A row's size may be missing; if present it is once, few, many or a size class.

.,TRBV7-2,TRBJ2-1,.,CASSLGGGRHNEQFF,TGTGCCAGCAGCTTAGGAGGAGGCAGACACAATGAGCAGTTCTTC
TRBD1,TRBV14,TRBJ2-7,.,CASSEEKGAFDYEQYF,TGTGCCAGCAGCGAAGAGAAGGGGGCGTTTGACTACGAGCAGTACTTC
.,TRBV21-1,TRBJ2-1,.,CASSKGHTNEQFF,TGTGCCAGCAGCAAAGGGCATACCAATGAGCAGTTCTTC
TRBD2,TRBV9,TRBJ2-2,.,CASSELAGGSTGELFF,TGTGCCAGCAGCGAGCTAGCGGGAGGGAGTACCGGGGAGCTGTTTTTT
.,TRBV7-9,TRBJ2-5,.,CASGRGGAQETQYF,TGTGCCAGCGGGCGGGGTGGAGCCCAAGAGACCCAGTACTTC
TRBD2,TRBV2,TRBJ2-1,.,CASTTGLAGYNEQFF,TGTGCCAGTACAACTGGCCTAGCGGGTTACAATGAGCAGTTCTTC
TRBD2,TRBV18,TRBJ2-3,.,CASSPLAKGGTDTQYF,TGTGCCAGCTCACCGTTGGCGAAGGGAGGGACAGATACGCAGTATTTT
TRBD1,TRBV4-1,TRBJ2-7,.,CASSNTRDRTYYEQYF,TGCGCCAGCAGTAACACAAGGGACAGGACCTACTACGAGCAGTACTTC
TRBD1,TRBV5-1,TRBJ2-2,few,CASSWTGPDGELFF,TGCGCCAGCAGCTGGACAGGGCCCGACGGGGAGCTGTTTTTT
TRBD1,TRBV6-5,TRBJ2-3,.,CASSPRDRDRDTQYF,TGTGCCAGCAGTCCTCGGGACAGGGATAGAGATACGCAGTATTTT
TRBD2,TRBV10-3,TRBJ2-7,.,CAISGGLADSYEQYF,TGTGCCATCAGTGGGGGACTAGCGGACTCCTACGAGCAGTACTTC
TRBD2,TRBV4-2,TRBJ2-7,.,CASSQGLAGGSSYEQYF,TGTGCCAGCAGCCAAGGACTAGCGGGGGGGAGCTCCTACGAGCAGTACTTC
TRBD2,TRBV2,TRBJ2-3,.,CASSSGLAGGRADTQYF,TGTGCCAGCAGTTCGGGACTAGCGGGAGGCCGGGCAGATACGCAGTATTTT
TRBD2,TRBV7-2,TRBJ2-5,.,CASSLAFQRGKETQYF,TGTGCCAGCAGCTTAGCGTTCCAGCGGGGGAAAGAGACCCAGTACTTC
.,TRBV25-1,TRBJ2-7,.,CASSRTASYEQYF,TGTGCCAGCAGCAGGACAGCCTCCTACGAGCAGTACTTC
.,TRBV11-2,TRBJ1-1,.,CASSLYGGDMNTEAFF,TGTGCCAGCAGCTTATATGGGGGGGATATGAACACTGAAGCTTTCTTT
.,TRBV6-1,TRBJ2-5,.,CASANVETQYF,TGTGCCAGCGCTAACGTAGAGACCCAGTACTTC
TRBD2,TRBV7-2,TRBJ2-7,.,CASRDKRGGDEQYF,TGTGCCAGCAGGGACAAGCGGGGGGGCGACGAGCAGTACTTC
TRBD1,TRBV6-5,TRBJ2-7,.,CASNPGTGVDEQYF,TGTGCCAGCAACCCCGGGACAGGGGTCGACGAGCAGTACTTC
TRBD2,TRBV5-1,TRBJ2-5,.,CASSFSGSQETQYF,TGCGCCAGCAGCTTTAGCGGGAGCCAAGAGACCCAGTACTTC
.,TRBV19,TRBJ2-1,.,CASSIGHSYNEQFF,TGTGCCAGTAGTATAGGGCATTCCTACAATGAGCAGTTCTTC
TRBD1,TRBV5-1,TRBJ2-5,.,CASSLAGTGATQETQYF,TGCGCCAGCAGCTTGGCGGGGACAGGAGCCACCCAAGAGACCCAGTACTTC
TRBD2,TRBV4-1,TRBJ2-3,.,CASSQDWEGSDTQYF,TGCGCCAGCAGCCAAGATTGGGAGGGATCAGATACGCAGTATTTT
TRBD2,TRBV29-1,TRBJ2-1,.,CSVEIAGGPPNEQFF,TGCAGCGTAGAGATAGCGGGAGGGCCTCCCAATGAGCAGTTCTTC
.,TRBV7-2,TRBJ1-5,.,CASTQPWQANQPQHF,TGTGCCAGCACTCAGCCTTGGCAGGCCAATCAGCCCCAGCATTTT
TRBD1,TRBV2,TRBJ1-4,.,CASSSGTGDEKLFF,TGTGCCAGCAGTTCCGGGACAGGGGATGAAAAACTGTTTTTT
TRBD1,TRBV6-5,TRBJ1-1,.,CASRPQGKGSGSAFF,TGTGCCAGCAGGCCACAGGGGAAAGGCTCGGGCTCAGCTTTCTTT
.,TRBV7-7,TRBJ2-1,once,CASSLDTNYNEQFF,TGTGCCAGCAGCTTAGACACAAATTACAATGAGCAGTTCTTC
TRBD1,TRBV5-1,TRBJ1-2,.,CASSLKQPTGDHYGYTF,TGCGCCAGCAGCTTAAAACAACCGACAGGGGACCACTATGGCTACACCTTC
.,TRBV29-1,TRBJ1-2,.,CSVEETAYGYTF,TGCAGCGTTGAGGAGACCGCCTATGGCTACACCTTC
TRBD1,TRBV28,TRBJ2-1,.,CASRGTGVSSYNEQFF,TGTGCCAGCAGAGGGACAGGAGTCAGCTCCTACAATGAGCAGTTCTTC
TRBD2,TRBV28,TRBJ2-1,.,CAGGESYNEQFF,TGTGCGGGGGGGGAATCCTACAATGAGCAGTTCTTC
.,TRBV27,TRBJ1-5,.,CASSLRSRNQPQHF,TGTGCCAGCAGTTTACGGTCCCGAAATCAGCCCCAGCATTTT
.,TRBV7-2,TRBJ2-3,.,CASSLSAYTQYF,TGTGCCAGCAGCTTAAGCGCGTATACGCAGTATTTT
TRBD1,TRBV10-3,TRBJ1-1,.,CAISGGTGRVTEAFF,TGTGCCATCAGTGGCGGGACAGGGAGGGTCACTGAAGCTTTCTTT
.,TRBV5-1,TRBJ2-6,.,CASSFVGGRGANVLTF,TGCGCCAGCAGCTTCGTCGGGGGGCGTGGGGCCAACGTCCTGACTTTC
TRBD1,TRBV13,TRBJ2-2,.,CASSHNRGSYGELFF,TGTGCCAGCAGCCATAACAGGGGTTCTTACGGGGAGCTGTTTTTT
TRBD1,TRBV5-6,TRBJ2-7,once,CASRTGTGGYEQYF,TGTGCCAGCAGGACCGGGACAGGGGGCTACGAGCAGTACTTC
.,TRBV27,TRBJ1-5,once,CASSHSLNQPQHF,TGTGCCAGCAGTCACAGCCTCAATCAGCCCCAGCATTTT
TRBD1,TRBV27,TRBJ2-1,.,CASTETGAIYNEQFF,TGTGCCAGCACCGAGACAGGGGCCATTTACAATGAGCAGTTCTTC
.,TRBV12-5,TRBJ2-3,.,CASGLGHSASTDTQYF,TGTGCTAGTGGTTTGGGCCACAGTGCTAGCACAGATACGCAGTATTTT
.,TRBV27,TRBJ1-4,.,CASSLQVLGEKLFF,TGTGCCAGCAGTTTACAGGTCCTGGGTGAAAAACTGTTTTTT
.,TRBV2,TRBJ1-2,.,CASKGGPANYGYTF,TGTGCCAGCAAAGGGGGACCTGCTAACTATGGCTACACCTTC
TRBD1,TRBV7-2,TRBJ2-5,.,CASSFGTGVLETQYF,TGTGCCAGCAGCTTTGGGACAGGGGTCTTGGAGACCCAGTACTTC
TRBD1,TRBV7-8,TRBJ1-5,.,CASSLAGQGRTQHF,TGTGCCAGCAGCTTAGCAGGACAGGGGAGGACCCAGCATTTT
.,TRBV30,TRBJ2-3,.,CAWRRRGAENDTQYF,TGTGCCTGGAGGAGACGGGGGGCCGAGAATGATACGCAGTATTTT
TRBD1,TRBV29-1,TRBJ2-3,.,CSSLTGGTDTQYF,TGCAGCTCCCTGACAGGGGGCACAGATACGCAGTATTTT
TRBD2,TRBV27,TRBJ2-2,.,CASSFVSRTSFAGELFF,TGTGCCAGCAGTTTCGTATCGAGGACTAGTTTCGCCGGGGAGCTGTTTTTT
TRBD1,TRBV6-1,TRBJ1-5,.,CASSGRDRDHQPQHF,TGTGCCAGCAGTGGAAGGGACAGGGACCATCAGCCCCAGCATTTT
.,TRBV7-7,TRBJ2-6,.,CASGQSSGANVLTF,TGTGCTAGCGGCCAAAGCTCTGGGGCCAACGTCCTGACTTTC
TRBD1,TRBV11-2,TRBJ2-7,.,CASSMGTGGSDEQYF,TGTGCCAGCAGCATGGGGACAGGGGGGTCCGACGAGCAGTACTTC